This section outlines one TCR beta chain sequence together with its context. Its antigen is as yet unknown. The data stem from a study of cytomegalovirus exposure and HLA in healthy donors. The study, taken as a whole, reports: The investigators catalogued 180 or so TCR beta chains as cytomegalovirus-associated.

Sequenced by immunoSEQ multiplex PCR; TCRdb stores in-frame clones only, minus some. The repertoire holds about 110,000 clones, with around 90% as singletons. Germline CDR1 is LNHDA and CDR2 is SQIVND (reference sequence). Trimming at V came to 6 bases and at J to 3 bases, leaving 1 base not matched to a gene. The CDR3 consists of 14 residues. The approximately 120-subject validation cohort, separate from the roughly 670-subject first cohort, included the donors. The sequenced sample consisted of PBMCs. The J gene is TRBJ2-2, the V gene TRBV19, with TRBD1 matching 10 bases. This receptor was obtained from a woman aged 18-29 years in good health and CMV-seronegative. The CDR3 DNA sequence: TGTGCCAGTAGGGGGACAGGGGACACCGGGGAGCTGTTTTTT. Its protein is CASRGTGDTGELFF.